The clone carrying this TCR beta chain was seen more than once but under ten times. This entry comes from a study of low-dose radiotherapy and immunotherapy resistance in tumors. As for the study in general: Each patient took aspirin at a dose of 300 mg by mouth once daily over the course of four cycles, with dosing beginning on cycle 1 day 1.

The sample's time point: after trial treatment. Regarding treatment: LDRT plus nivolumab, ipilimumab, low-dose cyclophosphamide and aspirin (RACIN trial). The donors' regimen was nivolumab, ipilimumab, aspirin, low-dose cyclophosphamide and low-dose radiotherapy. Eligibility was restricted to patients presenting with advanced solid tumors that lacked tumor-infiltrating lymphocytes. V was cut by 2 bases and J by 3 bases, with 15 bases left in between. Germline loops: CDR1 SGHRS, CDR2 YFSETQ. This CDR3 spans 15 amino acids. Both TCRalpha and TCRbeta chains were reverse transcribed with V-gene-specific primers. A roughly 19-cycle PCR with a constant-region primer and V-primer adapter amplified TCRs. In vitro transcription was used to amplify the isolated mRNA. TCRdb fed the reads into MiXCR, producing one record per CDR3 protein. Here the sample spans approximately 100,000 distinct CDR3 sequences, around 21% being singletons.

This clonotype originated in a male donor with prostate cancer. The sample in question was PBMCs, obtained after low-dose radiotherapy plus immunotherapy. The chain links TRBV5-1 to TRBJ2-7; the D gene could be TRBD1 or TRBD2 (5 bases each). The CDR3 loop is CASSFLGDRLYEQYF. The CDR3 DNA follows: TGCGCCAGCAGCTTCCTGGGGGATCGACTCTACGAGCAGTACTTC.